Listed below are T cell receptor beta chains from one sample, sequenced in a study of T cell changes during pregnancy in multiple sclerosis. Sequencing used immunoSEQ multiplex PCR; TCRdb keeps in-frame clones, though not all of them. Found here are around 49,000 clones, over 90% of them singletons; the top ten hold roughly 0.6%. The specimen comprised CD4+ T cells from peripheral blood mononuclear cells, sampled after pregnancy. The receptor set was obtained from a female donor in good health, enrolled as a control in a pregnancy study. Each CDR3 is given with its conserved first and last residue. Clone size is not always given. Where it is, it says once, few, many or a class for expanded clones.

>TRBV19|-|TRBJ2-2|16
CASSIAPIQGPGELFF
>TRBV1|-|TRBJ2-3|17
CTSSQAKSGGRGDTQYF
>TRBV9|-|TRBJ1-4|14
CASSPGLANEKLFF
>TRBV27|-|TRBJ2-1|15
CASSLNRGGDNEQFF
>TRBV2|once|TRBJ2-7|14
CASSERREGAEQYF
>TRBV19|-|TRBJ2-7|16
CASSRPGTSGTYEQYF
>TRBV21-1|-|TRBJ2-3|14
CASSKTTQGNTQYF
>TRBV7-3|once|TRBJ2-3|15
CASSLSGGAIDTQYF
>TRBV9|-|TRBJ2-1|15
CASSTGTGQYNEQFF
>TRBV5-8|-|TRBJ2-4|18
CASSLAVFTPLAKNIQYF
>TRBV4-1|-|TRBJ1-5|16
CASSPIPGTGVQPQHF
>TRBV16|-|TRBJ2-4|14
CASNPGLGQHIQYF
>TRBV5-1|-|TRBJ1-6|14
CASSSGTGVTPLHF
>TRBV6-4|-|TRBJ2-2|15
CASSDSRWGSGELFF
>TRBV19|-|TRBJ1-1|15
CASRTTSPVTGGAFF
>TRBV6-1|-|TRBJ2-7|14
CASGEAGSEYEQYF
>TRBV30|-|TRBJ1-6|15
CAWSGRLKEGTPLHF
>TRBV6-1|once|TRBJ1-5|21
CASSEYSSGRGWAYSNQPQHF
>TRBV5-5|-|TRBJ2-5|15
CASSTWDYPQETQYF
>TRBV30|-|TRBJ1-4|11
CAWSVLEKLFF
>TRBV6-1|-|TRBJ1-5|13
CASTQDRAQPQHF
>TRBV19|-|TRBJ1-3|19
CASSPSDSRTHFSGNTIYF
>TRBV23-1|-|TRBJ1-1|13
CASSQSPETEAFF